The rows below give T cell receptor beta chains drawn from one sample of a study of blood T cells in healthy people across ages. TCRdb reanalysed the 5' RACE reads using MiXCR and keeps one entry per CDR3 protein. The repertoire consists of hundreds of thousands of distinct CDR3 sequences, with about 30% occurring once and the leading ten covering 15% to 19%. The sequenced sample was blood. Receptors originate from a woman aged 80 or over in good health. CDR3s leave out the opening cysteine and the closing phenylalanine or tryptophan. D genes are given only for firm matches.

>TRBV20-1|TRBJ2-5|.
SASQDSGVTEQETQY
>TRBV6-2/TRBV6-3|TRBJ1-2|.
ASSYSRADGYT
>TRBV15|TRBJ2-1|.
ATSVMSYNEQF
>TRBV14|TRBJ1-2|.
ASSQGTGTTYGYT
>TRBV7-9|TRBJ2-5|.
ASSPGGAEETQY
>TRBV7-3|TRBJ1-5|.
ASSNRQEHSNQPQH
>TRBV5-1|TRBJ1-2|.
ASSLDGGRSYGYT
>TRBV7-8|TRBJ2-3|.
ASSPMRDTQY
>TRBV7-3|TRBJ2-2|.
ASSSHTNTGELF
>TRBV7-9|TRBJ2-5|TRBD1
ASSLTGIGETQY
>TRBV4-3|TRBJ2-3|TRBD2
ASSPGSGGYTDTQY